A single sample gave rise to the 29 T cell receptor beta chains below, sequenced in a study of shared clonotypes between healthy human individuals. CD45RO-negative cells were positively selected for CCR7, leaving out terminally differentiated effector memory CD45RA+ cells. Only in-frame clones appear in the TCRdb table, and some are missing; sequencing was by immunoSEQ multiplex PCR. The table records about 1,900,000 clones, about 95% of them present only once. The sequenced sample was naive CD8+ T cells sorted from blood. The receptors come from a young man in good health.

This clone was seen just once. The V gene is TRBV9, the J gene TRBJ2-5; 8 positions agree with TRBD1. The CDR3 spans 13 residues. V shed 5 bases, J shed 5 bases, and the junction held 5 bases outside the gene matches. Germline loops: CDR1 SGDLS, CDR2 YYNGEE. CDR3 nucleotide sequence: TGTGCCAGCAGGGCAGGGACAGGCGAGACCCAGTACTTC. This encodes CASRAGTGETQYF. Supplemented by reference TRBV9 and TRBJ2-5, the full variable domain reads DSGVTQTPKHLITATGQRVTLRCSPRSGDLSVYWYQQSLDQGLQFLIQYYNGEERAKGNILERFSAQQFPDLHSELNLSSLELGDSALYFCASRAGTGETQYFGPGTRLLVL.

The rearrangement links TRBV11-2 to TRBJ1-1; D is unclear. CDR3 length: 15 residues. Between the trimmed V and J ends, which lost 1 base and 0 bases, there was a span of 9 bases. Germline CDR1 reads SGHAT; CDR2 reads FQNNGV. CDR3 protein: CASSLGRGLNTEAFF. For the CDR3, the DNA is TGTGCCAGCAGCTTAGGCCGGGGATTGAACACTGAAGCTTTCTTT.

The CDR3 nucleotides are TGTGCCTGGAACCCATTCAGGGGAGGTACTGAAGCTTTCTTT. This encodes CAWNPFRGGTEAFF. The chain is built from TRBV30 and TRBJ1-1, with D perhaps matching TRBD1 (6 bases). CDR3 size: 14 residues. Germline CDR1 GTSNPN, CDR2 SVGIG (reference sequence). The ends were cut back, 4 bases at V and 5 bases at J, with 17 bases in the middle.

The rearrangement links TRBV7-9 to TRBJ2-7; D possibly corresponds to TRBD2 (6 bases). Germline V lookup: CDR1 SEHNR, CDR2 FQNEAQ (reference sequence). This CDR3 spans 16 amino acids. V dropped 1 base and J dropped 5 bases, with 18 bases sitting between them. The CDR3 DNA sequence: TGTGCCAGCAGCTTAGTCCGACTAGATAGCCCAAACGAGCAGTACTTC. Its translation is CASSLVRLDSPNEQYF.

CDR3 in DNA: TGTGCCAGCAGTCCCCTCCCGGGACACCAGACGCAGTATTTT. Protein product: CASSPLPGHQTQYF. The chain is built from TRBV6-5 and TRBJ2-3; weak D call: TRBD1 (6 bases). CDR1 MNHEY and CDR2 SVGAGI come from the germline V gene. The CDR3 length is 14 residues. V was clipped by 5 bases and J by 9 bases, with 18 bases between them.

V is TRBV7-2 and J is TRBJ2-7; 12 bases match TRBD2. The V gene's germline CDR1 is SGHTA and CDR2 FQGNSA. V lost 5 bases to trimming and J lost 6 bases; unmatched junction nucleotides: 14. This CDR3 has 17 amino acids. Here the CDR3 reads CASSLSPGTSGLGEQYF. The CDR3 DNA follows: TGTGCCAGCAGCCTCTCTCCTGGGACTAGCGGGTTGGGCGAGCAGTACTTC.

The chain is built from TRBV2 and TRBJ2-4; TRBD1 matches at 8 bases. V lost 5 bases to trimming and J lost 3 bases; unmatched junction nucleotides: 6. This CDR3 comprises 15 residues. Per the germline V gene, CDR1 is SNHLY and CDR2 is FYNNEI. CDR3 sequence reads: CASSYTGGVKNIQYF. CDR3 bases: TGTGCCAGCAGTTATACAGGGGGAGTCAAAAACATTCAGTACTTC. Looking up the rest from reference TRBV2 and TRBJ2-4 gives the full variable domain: EPEVTQTPSHQVTQMGQEVILRCVPISNHLYFYWYRQILGQKVEFLVSFYNNEISEKSEIFDDQFSVERPDGSNFTLKIRSTKLEDSAMYFCASSYTGGVKNIQYFGAGTRLSVL.

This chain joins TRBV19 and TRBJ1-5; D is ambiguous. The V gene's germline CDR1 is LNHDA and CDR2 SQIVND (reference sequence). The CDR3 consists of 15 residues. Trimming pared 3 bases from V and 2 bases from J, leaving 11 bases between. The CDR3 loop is CASSMVGVGNQPQHF. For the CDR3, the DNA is TGTGCCAGTAGTATGGTTGGGGTGGGCAATCAGCCCCAGCATTTT.

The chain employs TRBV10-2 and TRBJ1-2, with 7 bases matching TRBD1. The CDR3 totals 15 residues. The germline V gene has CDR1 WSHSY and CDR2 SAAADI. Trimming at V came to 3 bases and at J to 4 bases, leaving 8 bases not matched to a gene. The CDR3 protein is CASSDPGQSFYGYTF. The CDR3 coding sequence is TGCGCCAGCAGTGACCCGGGACAGAGTTTCTATGGCTACACCTTC.

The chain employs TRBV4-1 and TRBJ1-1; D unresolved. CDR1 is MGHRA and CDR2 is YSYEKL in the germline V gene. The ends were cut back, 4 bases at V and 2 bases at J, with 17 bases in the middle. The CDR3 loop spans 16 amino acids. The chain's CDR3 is CASSLEELWGNTEAFF. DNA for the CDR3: TGCGCCAGCAGCCTAGAGGAGTTATGGGGAAACACTGAAGCTTTCTTT.

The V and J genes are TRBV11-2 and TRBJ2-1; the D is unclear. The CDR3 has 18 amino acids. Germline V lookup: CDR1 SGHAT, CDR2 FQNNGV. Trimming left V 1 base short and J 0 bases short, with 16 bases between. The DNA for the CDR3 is TGTGCCAGCAGCTTAGGAGGCTCGACGGCAAGCTCCTACAATGAGCAGTTCTTC. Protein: CASSLGGSTASSYNEQFF.

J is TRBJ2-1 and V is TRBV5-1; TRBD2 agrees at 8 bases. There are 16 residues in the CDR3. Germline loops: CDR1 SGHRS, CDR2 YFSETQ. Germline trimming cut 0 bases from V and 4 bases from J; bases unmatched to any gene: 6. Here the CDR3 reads CASSLEAGGQYNEQFF. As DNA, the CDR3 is TGCGCCAGCAGCTTGGAGGCGGGAGGCCAATACAATGAGCAGTTCTTC.

CDR3 region: CASSEVGHNSGNTIYF. CDR3 coding DNA: TGCGCCAGCAGTGAGGTGGGGCACAACTCTGGAAACACCATATATTTT. The chain has TRBV10-2 and TRBJ1-3; TRBD1 might be the D (5 bases). CDR1 and CDR2 (germline): WSHSY, SAAADI. Trimming stripped 2 bases from V and 0 bases from J, with 11 bases between. This CDR3 contains 16 residues.

The CDR3 region is CSVGGEGGLFYGYTF. The CDR3 nucleotides are TGCAGCGTTGGTGGGGAGGGCGGACTATTCTATGGCTACACCTTC. This chain uses TRBV29-1 with TRBJ1-2; unclear D gene. The V gene lost 4 bases and the J gene lost 4 bases, with 19 bases spanning the gap. This CDR3 region has 15 residues. CDR1 and CDR2 (germline): SQVTM, ANQGSEA.

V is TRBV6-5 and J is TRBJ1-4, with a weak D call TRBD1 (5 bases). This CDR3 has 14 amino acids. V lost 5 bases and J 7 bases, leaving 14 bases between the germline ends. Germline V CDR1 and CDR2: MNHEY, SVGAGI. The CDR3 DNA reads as TGTGCCAGCAGTATCGGGGGGTGGGGTGAAAAACTGTTTTTT. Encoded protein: CASSIGGWGEKLFF.

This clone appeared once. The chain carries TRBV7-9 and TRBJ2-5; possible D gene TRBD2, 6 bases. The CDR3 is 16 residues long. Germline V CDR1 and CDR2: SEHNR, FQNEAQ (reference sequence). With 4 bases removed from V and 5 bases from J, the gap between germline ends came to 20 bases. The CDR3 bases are TGTGCCAGCAGCTATAGAGGGCGGGGAGTGTGGGAGACCCAGTACTTC. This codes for CASSYRGRGVWETQYF.

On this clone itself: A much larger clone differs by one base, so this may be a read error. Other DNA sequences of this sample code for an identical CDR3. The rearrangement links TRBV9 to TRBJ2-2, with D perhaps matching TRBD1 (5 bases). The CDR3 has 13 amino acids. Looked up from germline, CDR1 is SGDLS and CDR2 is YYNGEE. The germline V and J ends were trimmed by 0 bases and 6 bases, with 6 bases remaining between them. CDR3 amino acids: CASSVGGSGELFF. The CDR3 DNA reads TGTGCCAGCAGCGTAGGGGGCTCCGGGGAGCTGTTTTTT.

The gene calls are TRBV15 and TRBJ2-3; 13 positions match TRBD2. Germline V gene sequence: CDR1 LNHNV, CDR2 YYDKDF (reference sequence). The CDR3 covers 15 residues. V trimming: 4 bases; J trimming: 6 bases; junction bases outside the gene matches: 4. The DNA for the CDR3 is TGTGCCACCAGCAAAAGGACTAGCGGGAGTGATACGCAGTATTTT. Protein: CATSKRTSGSDTQYF.

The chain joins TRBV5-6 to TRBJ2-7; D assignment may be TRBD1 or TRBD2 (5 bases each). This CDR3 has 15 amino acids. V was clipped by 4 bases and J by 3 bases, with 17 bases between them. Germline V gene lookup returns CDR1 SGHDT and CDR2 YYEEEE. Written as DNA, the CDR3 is TGTGCCAGCAGCCCCGTCCCCGGTGGGGGCTACGAGCAGTACTTC. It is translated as CASSPVPGGGYEQYF.

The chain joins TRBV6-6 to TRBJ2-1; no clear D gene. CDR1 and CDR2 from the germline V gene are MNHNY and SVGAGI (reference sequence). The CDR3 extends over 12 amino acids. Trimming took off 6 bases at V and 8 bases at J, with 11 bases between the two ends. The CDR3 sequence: CASSLSLHEQFF. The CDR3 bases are TGTGCCAGCAGCCTTAGCCTTCATGAGCAGTTCTTC.

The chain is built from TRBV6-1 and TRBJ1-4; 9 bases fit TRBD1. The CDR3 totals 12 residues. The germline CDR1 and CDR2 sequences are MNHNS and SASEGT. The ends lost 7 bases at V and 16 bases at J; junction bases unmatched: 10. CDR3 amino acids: CASTTPGTGKFF. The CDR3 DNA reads TGTGCCAGCACCACCCCCGGGACAGGGAAGTTTTTT.

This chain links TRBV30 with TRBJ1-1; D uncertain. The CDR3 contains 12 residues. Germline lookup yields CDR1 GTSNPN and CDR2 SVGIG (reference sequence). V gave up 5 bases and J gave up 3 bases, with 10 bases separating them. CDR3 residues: CAWSDLDTEAFF. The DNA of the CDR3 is TGTGCCTGGTCCGACTTGGACACTGAAGCTTTCTTT.

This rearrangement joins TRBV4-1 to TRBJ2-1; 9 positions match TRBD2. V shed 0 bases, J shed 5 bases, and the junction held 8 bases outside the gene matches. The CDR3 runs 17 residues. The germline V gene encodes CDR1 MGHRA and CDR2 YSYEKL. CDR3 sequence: CASSQDEVVAGDNEQFF. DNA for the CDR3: TGCGCCAGCAGCCAAGATGAAGTGGTAGCGGGGGACAATGAGCAGTTCTTC.

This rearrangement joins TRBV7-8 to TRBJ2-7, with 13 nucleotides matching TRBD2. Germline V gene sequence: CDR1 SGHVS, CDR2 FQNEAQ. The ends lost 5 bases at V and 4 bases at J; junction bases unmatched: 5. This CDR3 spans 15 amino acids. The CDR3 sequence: CASSVGLAGWYEQYF. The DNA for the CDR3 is TGTGCCAGCAGCGTGGGACTAGCGGGATGGTACGAGCAGTACTTC.

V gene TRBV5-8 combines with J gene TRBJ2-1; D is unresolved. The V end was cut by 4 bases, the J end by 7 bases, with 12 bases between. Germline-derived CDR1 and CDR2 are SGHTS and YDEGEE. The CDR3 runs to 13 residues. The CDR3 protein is CASSQLGQNEQFF. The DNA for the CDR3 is TGTGCCAGCAGCCAATTGGGCCAAAATGAGCAGTTCTTC.

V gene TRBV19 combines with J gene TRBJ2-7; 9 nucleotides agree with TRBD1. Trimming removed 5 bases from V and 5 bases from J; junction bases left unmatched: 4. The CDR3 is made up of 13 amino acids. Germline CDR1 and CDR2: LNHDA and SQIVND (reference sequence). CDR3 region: CASSDTGGDEQYF. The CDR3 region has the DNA TGTGCCAGTAGTGATACAGGGGGCGACGAGCAGTACTTC.

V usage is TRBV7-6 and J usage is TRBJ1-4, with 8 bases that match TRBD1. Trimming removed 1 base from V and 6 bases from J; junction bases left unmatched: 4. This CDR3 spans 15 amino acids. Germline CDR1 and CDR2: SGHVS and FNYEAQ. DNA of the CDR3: TGTGCCAGCAGCTTAGTGGACAGGGTCGATGAAAAACTGTTTTTT. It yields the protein CASSLVDRVDEKLFF.

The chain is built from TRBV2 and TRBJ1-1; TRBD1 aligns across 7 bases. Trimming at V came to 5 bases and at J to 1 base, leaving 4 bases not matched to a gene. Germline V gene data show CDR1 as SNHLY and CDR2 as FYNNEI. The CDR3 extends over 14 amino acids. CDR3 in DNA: TGTGCCAGCAGTCATGACAGGGCGAACACTGAAGCTTTCTTT. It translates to CASSHDRANTEAFF.

CDR3 sequence reads: CASSDRDRGSETQYF. The CDR3 DNA follows: TGTGCCAGCAGTGATCGGGACAGGGGTTCGGAGACCCAGTACTTC. The chain is built from TRBV11-2 and TRBJ2-5; 10 bases agree with TRBD1. The germline V gene encodes CDR1 SGHAT and CDR2 FQNNGV. J gave up 5 bases and V 6 bases, and 9 bases lay outside the gene matches. The CDR3 is 15 amino acids.